The T cell receptor (beta chain) described here comes from a study of blood T cell repertoires in COVID-19. Germline V lookup: CDR1 SGHTA, CDR2 FQGTGA. The CDR3 extends over 18 amino acids. V shed 0 bases and J 5 bases; nucleotides not matched to a gene: 6. The assay was immunoSEQ multiplex PCR, and TCRdb's table has in-frame clones only and misses some. Among under 300,000 clones listed, 88% were seen once. This clone appeared once. This receptor was identified in a woman aged 55 to 70 in a cohort exposed to, infected with or recovered from COVID-19 (not recorded which). The chain is built from TRBV7-3 and TRBJ2-1; 14 positions agree with TRBD2. What was sequenced was PBMCs or T cells enriched from blood (not recorded which). The CDR3, as DNA: TGTGCCAGCAGCTTAACGGGACTAGCGGGAGCCGTGCACAATGAGCAGTTCTTC. Translating it yields CASSLTGLAGAVHNEQFF.